The 19 T cell receptor beta chains below were found in one sample sequenced in a study of CD8+ T cells in alopecia areata. Treatment given: oral pan-JAK inhibitor, 5-10 mg twice daily. Following RNA extraction, reverse transcription yielded cDNA that acted as the sequencing template. Clones were sequenced by immunoSEQ multiplex PCR, and TCRdb holds only the in-frame ones, with some missing. This sample carries roughly 120,000 clones, around three fifths of them seen once, and the ten largest clones take approximately 12%. Sequencing was performed on CD8+ T cells sorted from blood, taken at week 24, from a patient treated with tofacitinib. The receptors shown here come from a human donor with alopecia areata.

The chain recombines TRBV29-1 with TRBJ2-1; maybe TRBD2 (6 bases). In germline, CDR1 is SQVTM, CDR2 ANQGSEA. V dropped 3 bases and J dropped 8 bases, with 26 bases sitting between them. The CDR3 runs 17 residues. The chain's CDR3 is CSVEGPAASASRHEQFF. In DNA form, the CDR3 reads TGCAGCGTTGAGGGCCCCGCCGCTAGCGCGTCGCGGCATGAGCAGTTCTTC.

The chain recombines TRBV6-5 with TRBJ2-7, with D unresolved. This CDR3 is built from 13 residues. Trimming cost V 2 bases and J 5 bases, with 10 bases left between them. Germline values: CDR1 MNHEY, CDR2 SVGAGI. The CDR3: CASSYGYGHEQYF. The CDR3 coding sequence is TGTGCCAGCAGTTACGGATACGGGCACGAGCAGTACTTC.

The genes are TRBV6-4 and TRBJ2-3, with 7 bases that match TRBD1. The CDR3 has 15 residues. The ends lost 4 bases at V and 2 bases at J; junction bases unmatched: 6. Germline V gene data show CDR1 as MRHNA and CDR2 as SNTAGT. The CDR3 bases are TGTGCCAGCAGTGCATCCAGGGGGTCCACAGATACGCAGTATTTT. Translating it yields CASSASRGSTDTQYF.

This clone has just a few counts. The chain has TRBV6-5 and TRBJ1-2, with TRBD1 as a possible D gene (6 bases). V lost 7 bases, J lost 2 bases, and 17 bases lay in between. The germline CDR1 and CDR2 sequences are MNHEY and SVGAGI. This CDR3 has 15 amino acids. The CDR3 sequence is CASTNTGSRNYGYTF. The CDR3 coding sequence is TGTGCCAGCACCAATACAGGGAGTCGCAACTATGGCTACACCTTC.

This clone occurred once. This rearrangement joins TRBV29-1 to TRBJ1-2, with D possibly matching TRBD1 (6 bases). The CDR3 length is 16 residues. Per germline, CDR1 SQVTM and CDR2 ANQGSEA. Trimming shortened V by 7 bases and J by 5 bases, and 26 bases separated the two germline ends. As DNA, the CDR3 is TGCAGCGCGTTGGGGGCCCAAGAGAGGGGCTTTTATGGCTACACCTTC. This encodes CSALGAQERGFYGYTF.

This clone turned up a few times. V is TRBV29-1 and J is TRBJ2-5; weak D call: TRBD1 (6 bases). The CDR3 runs 14 residues. The V end was cut by 4 bases, the J end by 2 bases, with 14 bases between. CDR1 is SQVTM, CDR2 ANQGSEA, per germline. The CDR3 loop reads CSVVDQGSQETQYF. CDR3 coding DNA: TGCAGCGTTGTAGACCAGGGGAGTCAAGAGACCCAGTACTTC.

The chain uses TRBV5-1 and TRBJ2-4, with D uncertain. Germline CDR1 and CDR2: SGHRS and YFSETQ. Trimming cost V 0 bases and J 5 bases, with 9 bases left between them. The CDR3 sequence is 14 residues long. CDR3 loop: CASSLEDKENIQYF. The CDR3 bases are TGCGCCAGCAGCTTGGAAGACAAAGAAAACATTCAGTACTTC.

The V gene is TRBV4-1, the J gene TRBJ2-7, with D possibly being TRBD1 or TRBD2 (5 bases each). There are 15 residues in the CDR3. Germline V lookup: CDR1 MGHRA, CDR2 YSYEKL. V was shortened by 1 base and J by 2 bases, with 12 bases between the two germline ends. CDR3 DNA: TGCGCCAGCAGCCAAGTCGGGACCAATACCTACGAGCAGTACTTC. Protein sequence: CASSQVGTNTYEQYF.

This clone has just one count. The V and J genes are TRBV30 and TRBJ1-5; D gene ambiguous. Germline CDR1 is GTSNPN and CDR2 is SVGIG (reference sequence). V lost 2 bases, J lost 1 base, and 6 bases lay in between. The CDR3 spans 13 residues. The CDR3 DNA is TGTGCCTGGAGTCCGGAGAGCAATCAGCCCCAGCATTTT. Its translation is CAWSPESNQPQHF.

The rearrangement links TRBV10-2 to TRBJ2-7, with no clear D. Trimming pared 10 bases from V and 2 bases from J, leaving 12 bases between. CDR1 is WSHSY, CDR2 SAAADI, per germline. This CDR3 is built from 12 residues. CDR3 DNA sequence: TGCGCCACCTGGACCTCTACCTACGAGCAGTACTTC. This encodes CATWTSTYEQYF.

The rearrangement links TRBV4-3 to TRBJ1-1; no definite D call. Germline values: CDR1 LGHNA, CDR2 YSLEER. The V gene lost 0 bases and the J gene lost 1 base, with 9 bases spanning the gap. This CDR3 contains 15 residues. Written as DNA, the CDR3 is TGCGCCAGCAGCCAAGAAGTAGGCGGGAACACTGAAGCTTTCTTT. This gives the protein CASSQEVGGNTEAFF.

The sample holds a few counts of this clone. The chain links TRBV5-1 to TRBJ2-5, with 8 bases fitting TRBD2. V shed 4 bases and J 5 bases; nucleotides not matched to a gene: 10. The CDR3 has 15 amino acids. From germline, CDR1 is SGHRS and CDR2 YFSETQ. CDR3 nucleotides: TGCGCCAGCAGCAAAACGCGGGGGGCGAGTGAGACCCAGTACTTC. It codes for CASSKTRGASETQYF.

The chain carries TRBV27 and TRBJ2-2, with a tentative D call TRBD2 (5 bases). V was clipped by 3 bases and J by 4 bases, with 15 bases between them. Germline CDR1 MNHEY, CDR2 SMNVEV (reference sequence). The CDR3 covers 16 residues. Here the CDR3 reads CASSFSGGEFTGELFF. The CDR3 DNA follows: TGTGCCAGCAGTTTTTCAGGAGGTGAATTCACCGGGGAGCTGTTTTTT.

This clone has only one observation. CDR3 DNA sequence: TGTGCCAGCAGTTTAGAGCAGGGATGGTCCTACGAGCAGTACTTC. Translation: CASSLEQGWSYEQYF. The chain recombines TRBV27 with TRBJ2-7; D possibly corresponds to TRBD1 (5 bases). The length of the CDR3 is 15 residues. The V end was cut by 2 bases, the J end by 1 base, with 12 bases between. Germline V gives CDR1 MNHEY, CDR2 SMNVEV (reference sequence).

The chain is built from TRBV30 and TRBJ1-5; a possible D gene is TRBD1 (6 bases). Germline V gene sequence: CDR1 GTSNPN, CDR2 SVGIG (reference sequence). This CDR3 contains 13 residues. Trimming removed 4 bases at V and 1 base at J, with 8 bases between. The CDR3 region is CAWTGASNQPQHF. CDR3 DNA: TGTGCCTGGACAGGGGCCAGCAATCAGCCCCAGCATTTT.

V gene TRBV25-1 combines with J gene TRBJ2-7; D gene uncertain. Looked up from germline, CDR1 is MGHDK and CDR2 is SYGVNS. The CDR3 has 13 residues. The ends were cut back, 4 bases at V and 4 bases at J, with 11 bases in the middle. DNA for the CDR3: TGTGCCAGCAGTGTTGATGGGTTGTACGAGCAGTACTTC. This sequence encodes CASSVDGLYEQYF.

The chain combines TRBV27 with TRBJ2-2; no clear D. Between the trimmed V and J ends, which lost 5 bases and 7 bases, there was a span of 14 bases. The CDR3 is made up of 14 amino acids. Germline V CDR1 and CDR2: MNHEY, SMNVEV (reference sequence). This CDR3 is CASSPIVVSGELFF. CDR3 in DNA: TGTGCCAGCAGTCCCATAGTTGTCAGCGGGGAGCTGTTTTTT.

This clone was counted only a few times. The gene calls are TRBV5-1 and TRBJ1-5; D uncertain. The CDR3 is 13 residues long. Germline V gene lookup returns CDR1 SGHRS and CDR2 YFSETQ. V gave up 0 bases and J gave up 6 bases, with 7 bases separating them. The CDR3 nucleotides read TGCGCCAGCAGCTTGGCAGGAAGTCAGCCCCAGCATTTT. Amino acids: CASSLAGSQPQHF. The full variable domain, its missing parts supplied by reference TRBV5-1 and TRBJ1-5, is KAGVTQTPRYLIKTRGQQVTLSCSPISGHRSVSWYQQTPGQGLQFLFEYFSETQRNKGNFPGRFSGRQFSNSRSEMNVSTLELGDSALYLCASSLAGSQPQHFGDGTRLSIL.

The CDR3 DNA is TGTGCCAGCAGCACAGGGACTAGCGGGGGGGGCACAGATACGCAGTATTTT. As protein: CASSTGTSGGGTDTQYF. J is TRBJ2-3 and V is TRBV7-6, with 16 positions matching TRBD2. The CDR3 loop spans 17 amino acids. Per the germline V gene, CDR1 is SGHVS and CDR2 is FNYEAQ. V lost 5 bases to trimming and J lost 1 base; unmatched junction nucleotides: 3.